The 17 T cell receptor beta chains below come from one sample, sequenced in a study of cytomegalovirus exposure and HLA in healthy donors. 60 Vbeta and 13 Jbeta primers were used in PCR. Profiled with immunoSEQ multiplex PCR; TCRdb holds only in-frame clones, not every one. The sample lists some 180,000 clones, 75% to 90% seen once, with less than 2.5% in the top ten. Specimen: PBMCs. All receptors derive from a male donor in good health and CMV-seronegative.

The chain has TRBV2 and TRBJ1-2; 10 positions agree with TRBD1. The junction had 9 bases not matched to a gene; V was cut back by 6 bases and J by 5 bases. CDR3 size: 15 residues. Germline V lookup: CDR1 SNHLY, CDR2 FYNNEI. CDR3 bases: TGTGCCAGCAGACCGGGACAGGGGTCGGAGTATGGCTACACCTTC. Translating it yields CASRPGQGSEYGYTF.

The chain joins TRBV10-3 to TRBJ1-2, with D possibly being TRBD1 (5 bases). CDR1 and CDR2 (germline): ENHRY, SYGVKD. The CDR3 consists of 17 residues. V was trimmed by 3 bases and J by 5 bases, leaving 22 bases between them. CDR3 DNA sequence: TGTGCCATCAGTGATTTGAGGGCAGGGAGGGAGAATTATGGCTACACCTTC. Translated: CAISDLRAGRENYGYTF.

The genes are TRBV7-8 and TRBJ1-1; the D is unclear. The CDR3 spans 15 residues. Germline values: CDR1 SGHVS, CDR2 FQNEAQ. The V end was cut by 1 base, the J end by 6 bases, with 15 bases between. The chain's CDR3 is CASSLGRREVAEAFF. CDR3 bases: TGTGCCAGCAGCTTAGGGAGACGGGAAGTCGCTGAAGCTTTCTTT.

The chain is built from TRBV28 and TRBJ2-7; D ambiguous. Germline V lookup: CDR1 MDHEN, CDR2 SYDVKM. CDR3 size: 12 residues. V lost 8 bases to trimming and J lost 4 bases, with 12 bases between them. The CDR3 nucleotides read TGTGCCAGCCACGAGAATGCTTACGAGCAGTACTTC. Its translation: CASHENAYEQYF.

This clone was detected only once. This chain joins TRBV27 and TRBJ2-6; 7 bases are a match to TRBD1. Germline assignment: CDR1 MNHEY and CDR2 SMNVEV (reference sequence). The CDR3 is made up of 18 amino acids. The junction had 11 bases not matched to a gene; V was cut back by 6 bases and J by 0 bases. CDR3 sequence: CASRPGGQAPSGANVLTF. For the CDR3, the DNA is TGTGCCAGCAGGCCCGGCGGACAGGCCCCCTCTGGGGCCAACGTCCTGACTTTC.

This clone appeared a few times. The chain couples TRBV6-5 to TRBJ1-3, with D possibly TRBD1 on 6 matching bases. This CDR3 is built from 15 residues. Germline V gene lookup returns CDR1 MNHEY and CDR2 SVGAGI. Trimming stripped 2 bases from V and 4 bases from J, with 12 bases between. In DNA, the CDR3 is TGTGCCAGCAGTTACCGTCAGGGGCGCGGAAACACCATATATTTT. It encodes CASSYRQGRGNTIYF.

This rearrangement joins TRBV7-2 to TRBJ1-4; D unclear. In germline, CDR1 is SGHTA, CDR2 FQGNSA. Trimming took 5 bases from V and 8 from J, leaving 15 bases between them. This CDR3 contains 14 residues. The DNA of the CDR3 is TGTGCCAGCAGCCCAGAGGCAGTAGGAGAAAAACTGTTTTTT. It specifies CASSPEAVGEKLFF.

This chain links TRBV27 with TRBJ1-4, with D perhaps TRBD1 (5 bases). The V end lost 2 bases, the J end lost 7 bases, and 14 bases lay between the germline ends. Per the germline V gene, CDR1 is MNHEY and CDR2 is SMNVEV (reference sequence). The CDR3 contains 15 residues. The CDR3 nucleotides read TGTGCCAGCAGTTTAGAACCAGGGATAAGTGAAAAACTGTTTTTT. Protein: CASSLEPGISEKLFF.

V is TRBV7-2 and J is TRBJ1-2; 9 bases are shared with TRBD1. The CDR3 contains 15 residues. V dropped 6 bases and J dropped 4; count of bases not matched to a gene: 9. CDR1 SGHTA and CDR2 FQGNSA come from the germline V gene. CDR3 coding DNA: TGTGCCAGCAGGAGGCCGGGACAGGGCGGCTATGGCTACACCTTC. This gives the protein CASRRPGQGGYGYTF.

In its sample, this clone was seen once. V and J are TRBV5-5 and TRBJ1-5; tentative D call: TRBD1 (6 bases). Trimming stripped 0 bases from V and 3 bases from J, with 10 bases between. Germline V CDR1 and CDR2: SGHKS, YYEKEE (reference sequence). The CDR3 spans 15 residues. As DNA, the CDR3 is TGTGCCAGCAGCTTGGGGCAGGGGTTCAATCAGCCCCAGCATTTT. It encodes CASSLGQGFNQPQHF.

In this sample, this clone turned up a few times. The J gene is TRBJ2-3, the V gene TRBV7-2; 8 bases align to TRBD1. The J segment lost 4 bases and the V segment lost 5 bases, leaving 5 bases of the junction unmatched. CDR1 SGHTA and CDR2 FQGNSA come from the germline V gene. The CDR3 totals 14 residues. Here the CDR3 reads CASSLGQGPDTQYF. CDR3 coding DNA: TGTGCCAGCAGCCTCGGACAGGGTCCAGATACGCAGTATTTT.

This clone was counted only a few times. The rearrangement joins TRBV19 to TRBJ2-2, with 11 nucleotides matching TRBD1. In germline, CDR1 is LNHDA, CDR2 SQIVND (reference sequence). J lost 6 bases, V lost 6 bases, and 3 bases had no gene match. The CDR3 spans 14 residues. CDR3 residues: CASSRGQGAGELFF. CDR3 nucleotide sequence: TGTGCCAGTAGCCGGGGACAGGGGGCCGGGGAGCTGTTTTTT.

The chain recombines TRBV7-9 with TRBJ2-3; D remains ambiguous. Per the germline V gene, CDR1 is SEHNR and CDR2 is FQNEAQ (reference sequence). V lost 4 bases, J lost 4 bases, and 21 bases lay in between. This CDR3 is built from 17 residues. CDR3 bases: TGTGCCAGCAGCTCTACTCGGGTAGCACCGAACCCAGATACGCAGTATTTT. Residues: CASSSTRVAPNPDTQYF.

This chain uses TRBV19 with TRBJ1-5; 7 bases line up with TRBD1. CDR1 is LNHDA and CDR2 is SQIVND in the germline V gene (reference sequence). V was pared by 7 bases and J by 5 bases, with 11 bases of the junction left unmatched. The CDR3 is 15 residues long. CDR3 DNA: TGTGCCAGTAACATAGGGGGCAGGTTCGATCAGCCCCAGCATTTT. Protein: CASNIGGRFDQPQHF.

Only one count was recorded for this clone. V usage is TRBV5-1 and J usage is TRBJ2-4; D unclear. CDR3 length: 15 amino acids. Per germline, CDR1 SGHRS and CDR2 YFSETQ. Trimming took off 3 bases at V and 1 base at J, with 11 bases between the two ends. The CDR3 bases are TGCGCCAGCAGCTCTCATAGATTGGCCAAAAACATTCAGTACTTC. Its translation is CASSSHRLAKNIQYF.

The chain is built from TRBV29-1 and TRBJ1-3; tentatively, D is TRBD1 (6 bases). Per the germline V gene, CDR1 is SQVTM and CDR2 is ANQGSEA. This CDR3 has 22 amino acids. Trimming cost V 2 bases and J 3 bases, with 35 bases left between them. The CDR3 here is CSVEIVFSWIQGLTLYGNTIYF. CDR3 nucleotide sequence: TGCAGCGTTGAAATTGTATTTTCATGGATCCAGGGGCTCACGCTTTATGGAAACACCATATATTTT.

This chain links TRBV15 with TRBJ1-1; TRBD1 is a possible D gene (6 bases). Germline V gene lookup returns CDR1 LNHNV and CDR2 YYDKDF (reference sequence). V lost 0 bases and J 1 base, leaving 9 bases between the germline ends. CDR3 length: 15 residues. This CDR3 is CATSRDRTANTEAFF. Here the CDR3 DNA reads TGTGCCACCAGCAGAGATCGGACAGCGAACACTGAAGCTTTCTTT.